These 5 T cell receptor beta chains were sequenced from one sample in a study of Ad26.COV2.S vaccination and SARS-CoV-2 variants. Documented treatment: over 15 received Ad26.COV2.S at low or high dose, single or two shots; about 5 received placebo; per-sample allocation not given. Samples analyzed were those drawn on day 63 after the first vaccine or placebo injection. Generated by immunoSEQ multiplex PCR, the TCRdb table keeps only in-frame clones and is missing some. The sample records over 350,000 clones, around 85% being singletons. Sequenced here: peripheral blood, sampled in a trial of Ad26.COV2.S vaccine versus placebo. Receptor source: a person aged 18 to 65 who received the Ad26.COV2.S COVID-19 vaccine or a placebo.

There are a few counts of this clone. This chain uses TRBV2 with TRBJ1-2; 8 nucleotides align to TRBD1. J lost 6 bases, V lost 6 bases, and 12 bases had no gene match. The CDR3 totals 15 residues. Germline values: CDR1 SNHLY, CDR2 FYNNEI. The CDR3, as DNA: TGTGCCAGCAGGGACAGGGACGGTGATTATGATGGCTACACCTTC. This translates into CASRDRDGDYDGYTF. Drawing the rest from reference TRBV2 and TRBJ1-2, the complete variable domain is EPEVTQTPSHQVTQMGQEVILRCVPISNHLYFYWYRQILGQKVEFLVSFYNNEISEKSEIFDDQFSVERPDGSNFTLKIRSTKLEDSAMYFCASRDRDGDYDGYTFGSGTRLTVV.

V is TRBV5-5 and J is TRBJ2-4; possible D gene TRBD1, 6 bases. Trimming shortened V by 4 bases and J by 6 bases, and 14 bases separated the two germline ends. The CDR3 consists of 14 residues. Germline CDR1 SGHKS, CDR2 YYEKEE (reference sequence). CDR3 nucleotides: TGTGCCAGCAGCCAAACCACAGGGAGAAACATTCAGTACTTC. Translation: CASSQTTGRNIQYF.

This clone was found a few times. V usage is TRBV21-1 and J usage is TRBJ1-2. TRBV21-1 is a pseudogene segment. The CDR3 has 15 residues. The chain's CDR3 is CASSKSWGVDYGYTF. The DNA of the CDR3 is TGTGCCAGCAGCAAATCCTGGGGGGTGGACTATGGCTACACCTTC.

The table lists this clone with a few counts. CDR3 in amino acids: CASSLTGNYGYTF. The CDR3 bases are TGTGCCAGCAGTTTGACAGGGAACTATGGCTACACCTTC. V is TRBV6-5 and J is TRBJ1-2, with 7 bases lining up with TRBD1. In germline, CDR1 is MNHEY, CDR2 SVGAGI. The CDR3 is made up of 13 amino acids. V trimming: 4 bases; J trimming: 2 bases; junction bases outside the gene matches: 1.

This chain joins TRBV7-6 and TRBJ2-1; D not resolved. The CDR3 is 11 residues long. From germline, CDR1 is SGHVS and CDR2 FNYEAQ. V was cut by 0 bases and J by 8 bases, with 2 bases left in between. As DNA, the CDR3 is TGTGCCAGCAGCTTAGCACATGAGCAGTTCTTC. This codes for CASSLAHEQFF.